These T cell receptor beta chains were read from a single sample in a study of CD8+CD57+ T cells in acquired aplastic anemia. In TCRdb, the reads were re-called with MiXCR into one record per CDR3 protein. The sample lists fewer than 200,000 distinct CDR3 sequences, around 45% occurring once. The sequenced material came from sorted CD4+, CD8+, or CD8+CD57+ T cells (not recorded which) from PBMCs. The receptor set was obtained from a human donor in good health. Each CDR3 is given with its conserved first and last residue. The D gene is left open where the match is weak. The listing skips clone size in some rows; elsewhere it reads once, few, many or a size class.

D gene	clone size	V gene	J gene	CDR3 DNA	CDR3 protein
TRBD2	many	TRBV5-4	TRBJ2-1	TGTGCCAGCAGCTTCCCTAGCGGAGACAATGAGCAGTTCTTC	CASSFPSGDNEQFF
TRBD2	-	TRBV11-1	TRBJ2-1	TGTGCCAGCAGCCCGAGAATAGCGGGAGAATTAGGGAATAAGCAGTTCTTC	CASSPRIAGELGNKQFF
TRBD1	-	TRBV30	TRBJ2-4	TGCGCCTGGGCCCCGGACAGGCATAGCATTCAGTACTTC	CAWAPDRHSIQYF
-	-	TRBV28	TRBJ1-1	TGTGCCAGCAGGTTGGGGGGTTTGGGTGAAGCTTTCTTT	CASRLGGLGEAFF
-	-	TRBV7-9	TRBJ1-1	TGTGCCAGCAGCGCCTCGGGTGAAGCTTTCTTT	CASSASGEAFF
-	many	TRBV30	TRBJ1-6	TGTGCCTGGGACAATACGTCTCCACCCCTCCACTTT	CAWDNTSPPLHF
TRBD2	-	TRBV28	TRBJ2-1	TGTGCCAGCAGTCGGGGGGGCGGGAGAAACAATGAGCAGTTCTTC	CASSRGGGRNNEQFF
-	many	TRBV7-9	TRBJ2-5	TGTGCCAGCAGCTTAGCCGCGGGTCCCCAAGAGACCCAGTACTTC	CASSLAAGPQETQYF
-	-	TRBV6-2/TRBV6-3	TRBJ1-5	TGTGCCAGCAGTTATGTTTCGGGAAACCAGCCCCAGCATTTT	CASSYVSGNQPQHF
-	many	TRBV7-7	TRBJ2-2	TGTGCTAGCAGCCCAGTGTCAGGGATGAGGGCCGGGGAGCTGTTTTTT	CASSPVSGMRAGELFF
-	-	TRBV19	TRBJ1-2	TGTGCCAGTAGTATGGGGTCAAACTACTATGGCTACACCTTC	CASSMGSNYYGYTF
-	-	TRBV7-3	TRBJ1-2	TGTGCCAGCAGCTTAGCGCTCCTCGGCTACACCTTC	CASSLALLGYTF
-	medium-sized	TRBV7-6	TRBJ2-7	TGTGCCAGCAGCCCCGGGGTGGGAGAGCAGTACTTC	CASSPGVGEQYF
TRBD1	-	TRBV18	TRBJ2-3	TGTGCCAGCTCATCTAGGACAGGGGGGTCCACAGATACGCAGTATTTT	CASSSRTGGSTDTQYF
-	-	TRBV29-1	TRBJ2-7	TGCAGCACCGGGACAACTCCCTACGAGCAGTACTTC	CSTGTTPYEQYF
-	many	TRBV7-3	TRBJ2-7	TGTGCCAGCAGCCCGGGACCAGCGAAATCGGAGCAGTACTTC	CASSPGPAKSEQYF
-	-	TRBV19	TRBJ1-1	TGTGCCAGTAGTATAGTGGTATGGGAAGCTTTCTTT	CASSIVVWEAFF
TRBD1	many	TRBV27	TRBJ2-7	TGTGCCAGCAGTCCCCGTGGGACAGCGTACGAGCAGTACTTC	CASSPRGTAYEQYF
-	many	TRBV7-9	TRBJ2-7	TGTGCCAGCAGCTTAGCTACCTACGAGCAGTACTTC	CASSLATYEQYF
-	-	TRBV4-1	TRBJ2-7	TGTGCCAGCAGCCCCCCCCACAGCGCTACCTACGAGCAGTACTTC	CASSPPHSATYEQYF
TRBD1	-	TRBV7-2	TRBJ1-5	TGTGCCAGCAGCTTACGGGACAGGTTCCGGCCCCAGCATTTT	CASSLRDRFRPQHF
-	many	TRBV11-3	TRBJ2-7	TGTGCCAGCTCAGGGGGGGAACCCTACGAGCAGTACTTC	CASSGGEPYEQYF
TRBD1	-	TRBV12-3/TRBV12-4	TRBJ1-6	TGTGCCAGCAGTGGAAACAGGGGTGGGGGACGCTCACCCCTCCACTTT	CASSGNRGGGRSPLHF
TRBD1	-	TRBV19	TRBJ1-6	TGTGCCAGTAGTCCCGGGACAGGTATGCATTCACCCCTCCACTTT	CASSPGTGMHSPLHF
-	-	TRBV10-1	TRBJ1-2	TGCGCCAGCAGTGAGTCGAGAGCTCCATACTATGGCTACACCTTC	CASSESRAPYYGYTF
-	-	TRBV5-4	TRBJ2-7	TGTGCCAGCAGCTTACTTCCCCTAGCGAGGGGATACGAGCAGTACTTC	CASSLLPLARGYEQYF
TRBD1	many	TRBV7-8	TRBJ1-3	TGTGCCAGCAGCCCCGGAAAGACAGGGTCCTCTGGAAACACCATATATTTT	CASSPGKTGSSGNTIYF
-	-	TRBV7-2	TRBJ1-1	TGTGCCAGCAGCTGGGGGGACCGTAACACTGAAGCTTTCTTT	CASSWGDRNTEAFF
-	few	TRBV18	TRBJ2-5	TGTGCCAGCTCACCGGGAATTAGAGAGACCCAGTACTTC	CASSPGIRETQYF
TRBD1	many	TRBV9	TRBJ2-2	TGTGCCAGCAGCGTTCGACAGGGGCAAAACACCGGGGAGCTGTTTTTT	CASSVRQGQNTGELFF
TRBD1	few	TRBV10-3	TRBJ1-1	TGTGCCATCAGGGGGGGACAGGGAAGCATGAACACTGAAGCTTTCTTT	CAIRGGQGSMNTEAFF
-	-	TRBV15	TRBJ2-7	TGTGCCACCAGCAATAGGGACTCCTACGAGCAGTACTTC	CATSNRDSYEQYF
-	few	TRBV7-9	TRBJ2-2	TGTGCCAGCAGCTTTACTGGGCCCGGGGAGCTGTTTTTT	CASSFTGPGELFF
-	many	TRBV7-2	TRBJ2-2	TGTGCCAGCAGCCTGCAGCACGGGGAGCTGTTTTTT	CASSLQHGELFF
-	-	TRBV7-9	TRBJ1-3	TGTGCCAGCAGCCCCGGCCCGGGAAACACCATATATTTT	CASSPGPGNTIYF
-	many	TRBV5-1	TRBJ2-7	TGCGCCAGCAAGGGTTGGGTGGAACCTTCCTACGAGCAGTACTTC	CASKGWVEPSYEQYF
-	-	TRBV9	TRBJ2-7	TGTGCCAGCAGCGTAGCTCCAGACAGGTACGAGCAGTACTTC	CASSVAPDRYEQYF
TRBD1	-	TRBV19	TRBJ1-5	TGTGCCAGTAGTATAGGACCCTTCGGACAGGGCTATAGCAATCAGCCCCAGCATTTT	CASSIGPFGQGYSNQPQHF
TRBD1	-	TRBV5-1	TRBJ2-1	TGCGCCAGCAGCCCGGGACAGGGCAACTACAATGAGCAGTTCTTC	CASSPGQGNYNEQFF
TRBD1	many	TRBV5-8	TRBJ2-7	TGTGCCAGCAGACTGGGTTCGGGACAGGACGAGCAGTACTTC	CASRLGSGQDEQYF